This is a list of T cell receptor beta chains from one sample in a study of cytomegalovirus exposure and HLA in healthy donors. Some clones are missing from TCRdb's copy, which holds only in-frame ones; the method was immunoSEQ multiplex PCR. The specimen's table records around 65,000 clones. Input material: PBMCs. Receptors originate from a man between 25 and 39 years old in good health and CMV-seropositive. CDR3s include the opening cysteine and the closing phenylalanine or tryptophan. The D gene is left open where the match is weak.

d_gene	len	v_gene	j_gene	CDR3nt	CDR3aa
TRBD1	17	TRBV9	TRBJ1-4	TGTGCCAGCAGCGTAGGACAGGGGGCGCAGACCGGCGAAAAACTGTTTTTT	CASSVGQGAQTGEKLFF
TRBD2	17	TRBV5-1	TRBJ2-3	TGCGCCAGCAGCTTGCGGACTAGCGGGGGGGCCACAGATACGCAGTATTTT	CASSLRTSGGATDTQYF
TRBD1	13	TRBV30	TRBJ2-7	TGTGCCTGGAGAACACAGGGGTACCACGAGCAGTACTTC	CAWRTQGYHEQYF
TRBD1	13	TRBV28	TRBJ1-2	TGTGCCAGCACCACCGGAGGAGGGGGCGGCTACACCTTC	CASTTGGGGGYTF
.	13	TRBV29-1	TRBJ2-5	TGCAGCGTCGATATGGGACATCAAGAGACCCAGTACTTC	CSVDMGHQETQYF
TRBD1	14	TRBV4-1	TRBJ1-1	TGCGCCAGCAGCCAAGACGGGACAGGGGTAAGGGATTTCTTT	CASSQDGTGVRDFF
TRBD1	14	TRBV5-1	TRBJ1-1	TGCGCCAGCAGCACGGACAGGGTGACGGCTGAAGCTTTCTTT	CASSTDRVTAEAFF
TRBD2	16	TRBV27	TRBJ2-2	TGTGCCAGCAGTTCGGGGGGGAACCCGAACACCGGGGAGCTGTTTTTT	CASSSGGNPNTGELFF
.	16	TRBV6-5	TRBJ2-2	TGTGCCAGCAGTTTACGAGAGCCCGTGAACACCGGGGAGCTGTTTTTT	CASSLREPVNTGELFF
.	14	TRBV9	TRBJ2-7	TGTGCCAGCAGCGTAGATGACAGCTCCTACGAGCAGTACTTC	CASSVDDSSYEQYF
TRBD1	12	TRBV29-1	TRBJ1-4	TGCAGCGCGGAGACAGGGAATGAAAAACTGTTTTTT	CSAETGNEKLFF
.	14	TRBV6-1	TRBJ2-3	TGTGCCAGCAGTGAAAGCCGCCTCACAGATACGCAGTATTTT	CASSESRLTDTQYF
.	14	TRBV7-9	TRBJ1-1	TGTGCCAGCAGCGCCGAGGGAGACGGCACTGAAGCTTTCTTT	CASSAEGDGTEAFF
TRBD1	15	TRBV2	TRBJ2-1	TGTGCCAGCTCGCCACAGGGGGCTAGGGGCAATGAGCAGTTCTTC	CASSPQGARGNEQFF
.	16	TRBV5-1	TRBJ1-1	TGCGCCAGCAGCTCCGCCGAGGGGAGGGGAAACACTGAAGCTTTCTTT	CASSSAEGRGNTEAFF
.	16	TRBV11-3	TRBJ2-1	TGTGCCAGCAGTTTGGGATTGGGGCGGGGGCACAATGAGCAGTTCTTC	CASSLGLGRGHNEQFF
TRBD1	16	TRBV23-1	TRBJ2-7	TGCGCCAGCAGTCACCCTGACAGGGGGCAAGAGAAGGAGCAGTACTTC	CASSHPDRGQEKEQYF
TRBD1	17	TRBV5-6	TRBJ1-5	TGTGCCAGCAGCCTGTGGACAGGGGATCTTAGCAATCAGCCCCAGCATTTT	CASSLWTGDLSNQPQHF
TRBD2	18	TRBV5-1	TRBJ2-2	TGCGCCAGCAGCTCCGCAGACCTTACTAGCGGGGGGACCGGGGAGCTGTTTTTT	CASSSADLTSGGTGELFF
TRBD2	14	TRBV30	TRBJ2-5	TGTGCCTGGAGTGGTAGCGGGAGGATAGAGACCCAGTACTTC	CAWSGSGRIETQYF
.	11	TRBV23-1	TRBJ2-7	TGCGCCAGCGGACAAGGGAACGAGCAGTACTTC	CASGQGNEQYF
.	12	TRBV18	TRBJ2-3	TGTGCCAGCTCACCCTTCACAGATACGCAGTATTTT	CASSPFTDTQYF
.	15	TRBV7-6	TRBJ2-1	TGTGCCAGCAGTTTAGACGGGACAACCGACAATGAGCAGTTCTTC	CASSLDGTTDNEQFF
TRBD1	13	TRBV9	TRBJ1-4	TGTGCCAGCAGCCAAGGGACAGGAGAAAAACTGTTTTTT	CASSQGTGEKLFF
.	15	TRBV19	TRBJ2-3	TGTGCCAGTAGTATGAGCAACGATTCCCCCGATACGCAGTATTTT	CASSMSNDSPDTQYF
TRBD2	15	TRBV9	TRBJ2-7	TGTGCCAGCAGCGTAGAGCCTAGCGGGAGCCACGAGCAGTACTTC	CASSVEPSGSHEQYF
TRBD2	21	TRBV30	TRBJ2-6	TGTGCCTGGAGTGACTCGGGACTAGCGGGAGGCTTCAACTCTGGGGCCAACGTCCTGACTTTC	CAWSDSGLAGGFNSGANVLTF
.	13	TRBV5-1	TRBJ1-1	TGCGCCAGCAGCCTAGAGTCGGGATTTGAAGCTTTCTTT	CASSLESGFEAFF
TRBD2	12	TRBV30	TRBJ2-5	TGTGCCTTAAGCGGGGGCCAAGAGACCCAGTACTTC	CALSGGQETQYF
TRBD2	16	TRBV30	TRBJ2-5	TGTGCCTGGAGTCGCGACGGACTAGCGGGGGAAGAGACCCAGTACTTC	CAWSRDGLAGEETQYF
TRBD1	14	TRBV29-1	TRBJ1-3	TGCAGCGTGGCAGGGGGTACAAGTGGAAACACCATATATTTT	CSVAGGTSGNTIYF
TRBD1	13	TRBV30	TRBJ1-6	TGTGCCTGGACCCCCGGACAGGGATCACCCCTCCACTTT	CAWTPGQGSPLHF
.	18	TRBV15	TRBJ2-3	TGTGCCACCAGCAGAGAGGCCCTGGTTGGGGGAGGAACAGATACGCAGTATTTT	CATSREALVGGGTDTQYF
.	13	TRBV14	TRBJ2-1	TGTGCCAGCAGCCAGAGGCAGAAGGATGAGCAGTTCTTC	CASSQRQKDEQFF
TRBD2	15	TRBV30	TRBJ2-3	TGTGCCGGGAGCGGTCTAGCGGGGGGTACAGATACGCAGTATTTT	CAGSGLAGGTDTQYF
.	13	TRBV19	TRBJ1-5	TGTGCCAGTGGACAACAATCGGATCAGCCCCAGCATTTT	CASGQQSDQPQHF
.	14	TRBV6-5	TRBJ2-7	TGTGCCAGCAGTTACAACAGGGTGTCTAACGAGCAGTACTTC	CASSYNRVSNEQYF
.	15	TRBV5-1	TRBJ1-2	TGCGCCAGCAGCTTTCGACAGACGGAGGGCTATGGCTACACCTTC	CASSFRQTEGYGYTF
.	15	TRBV6-5	TRBJ2-3	TGTGCCAGCAGTTATGGAGGTTCGAGCACAGATACGCAGTATTTT	CASSYGGSSTDTQYF
.	18	TRBV19	TRBJ2-2	TGTGCCAGTAGTATAGATCCTGAGGGGGGGGCCCGAACCGGGGAGCTGTTTTTT	CASSIDPEGGARTGELFF
TRBD2	16	TRBV7-9	TRBJ2-4	TGTGCCAGCAGCTTAGATGGGAGGGAAGCCAAAAACATTCAGTACTTC	CASSLDGREAKNIQYF
TRBD2	13	TRBV30	TRBJ2-5	TGTGCCTGGGGGACTAGCGGGAAAGAGACCCAGTACTTC	CAWGTSGKETQYF
TRBD1	18	TRBV11-1	TRBJ1-1	TGTGCCAGCAGCTTAGGGGAGCAGGGGGCTGTACGGAACACTGAAGCTTTCTTT	CASSLGEQGAVRNTEAFF
TRBD2	16	TRBV6-6	TRBJ2-7	TGTGCCAGCAGATCGGGACTAGCGGGCTACTCCTACGAGCAGTACTTC	CASRSGLAGYSYEQYF
TRBD2	16	TRBV7-3	TRBJ2-5	TGTGCCAGCAGTCGGAGTAGCGGGGGGGCCGGAGAGACCCAGTACTTC	CASSRSSGGAGETQYF
TRBD2	18	TRBV19	TRBJ2-2	TGTGCCAGTAGTATAGATGGCTGGGCGGGGGGGAACACCGGGGAGCTGTTTTTT	CASSIDGWAGGNTGELFF
.	16	TRBV5-8	TRBJ2-6	TGTGCCAGCAGACGCGGGGTAACCTCTGGGGCCAACGTCCTGACTTTC	CASRRGVTSGANVLTF
.	15	TRBV5-1	TRBJ2-7	TGCGCCAGCAGCTTGGTTCGCCCTAACAGCTACGAGCAGTACTTC	CASSLVRPNSYEQYF
.	16	TRBV7-9	TRBJ1-6	TGTGCCAGCAGCTTAGAAGGGGGGAGGGGTACGTCACCCCTCCACTTT	CASSLEGGRGTSPLHF